This is a list of T cell receptor beta chains from one sample in a study of regulatory T cells in long-lasting Graves disease. TCRdb re-called the multiplex PCR reads with MiXCR, one entry per CDR3 protein. Of roughly 400,000 distinct CDR3 sequences in the sample, around 20% are singletons; the top ten hold approximately 15%. Sequences were derived from peripheral blood mononuclear cells (PBMCs), sampled when the disease was refractory, from a patient treated with antithyroid drugs. The receptor source for this set is a female donor with Graves disease. CDR3s include the opening cysteine and the closing phenylalanine or tryptophan. Fields, in order: clone size, J gene, D gene, V gene, CDR3 protein, CDR3 DNA. A D gene is named only where the DNA matches it firmly. The size entry is marked missing in some rows and otherwise reads once, few, many or a size class.

- TRBJ1-1 TRBD1 TRBV5-1 CASTPLPGTGGNEAFF TGCGCCAGCACCCCGTTACCGGGGACAGGGGGGAATGAAGCTTTCTTT
- TRBJ2-7 TRBD1 TRBV27 CASGRGQTYEQYF TGTGCCAGCGGCCGGGGACAGACCTACGAGCAGTACTTC
- TRBJ2-7 - TRBV20-1 CNALSQVNWEQYF TGCAATGCCTTAAGTCAGGTGAACTGGGAGCAGTACTTC
few TRBJ2-1 - TRBV20-1 CSAFRPLAYNEQFF TGCAGTGCATTTCGTCCCCTCGCCTACAATGAGCAGTTCTTC
- TRBJ1-1 - TRBV10-3 CANLGSREGTEAFF TGTGCCAACCTTGGCAGTCGCGAGGGGACTGAAGCTTTCTTT
- TRBJ1-2 TRBD1 TRBV5-8 CASSLPGQTPYGYTF TGTGCCAGCAGCCTACCGGGACAGACTCCCTATGGCTACACCTTC
many TRBJ1-2 TRBD1 TRBV12-3/TRBV12-4 CASSRTGGVINYGYTF TGTGCCAGCAGCCGTACAGGGGGCGTCATTAACTATGGCTACACCTTC
- TRBJ2-7 TRBD2 TRBV27 CASSLSSGETYEQYF TGTGCCAGCAGTTTATCCAGCGGGGAAACCTACGAGCAGTACTTC
few TRBJ1-5 - TRBV11-2 CASPRPENNQPQHF TGTGCCAGCCCTAGGCCGGAGAACAATCAGCCCCAGCATTTT
- TRBJ2-3 TRBD1 TRBV12-3/TRBV12-4 CASSLIQGANTQYF TGTGCCAGCAGTTTAATACAGGGGGCCAATACGCAGTATTTT
few TRBJ2-7 TRBD2 TRBV7-9 CASSRTTSGSGYEQYF TGTGCCAGCAGCCGTACGACTAGCGGGAGCGGCTACGAGCAGTACTTC
many TRBJ2-2 - TRBV19 CASSRRDSSVISGELFF TGTGCCAGTAGTCGACGAGACTCCAGTGTTATTTCAGGGGAGCTGTTTTTT
- TRBJ2-5 TRBD1 TRBV28 CASSFLYSPQGAETQYF TGTGCCAGCAGTTTCCTCTATAGCCCTCAGGGGGCAGAGACCCAGTACTTC
few TRBJ1-1 - TRBV2 CASSARMNTEAFF TGTGCCAGCAGTGCCCGTATGAACACTGAAGCTTTCTTT
many TRBJ1-5 - TRBV28 CASSLGSSNQPQHF TGTGCCAGCAGCTTAGGATCTAGCAATCAGCCCCAGCATTTT
few TRBJ2-7 TRBD1 TRBV20-1 CSARGSGTGLSYEQYF TGCAGTGCTAGAGGATCCGGGACAGGCCTCTCCTACGAGCAGTACTTC
- TRBJ2-1 TRBD1 TRBV7-3 CASSKNGQGYNEQFF TGTGCCAGCAGCAAAAATGGACAGGGGTACAATGAGCAGTTCTTC
few TRBJ2-7 TRBD2 TRBV20-1 CSARNAGVNEQYF TGCAGTGCTAGAAACGCGGGAGTCAACGAGCAGTACTTC
- TRBJ2-5 TRBD2 TRBV28 CASSPPWRTPYSSGRIVETQYF TGTGCCAGCAGTCCCCCATGGAGGACTCCTTATTCTAGCGGGAGGATTGTGGAGACCCAGTACTTC
- TRBJ2-5 TRBD2 TRBV29-1 CSGEREGKETQYF TGCAGCGGGGAGCGGGAGGGTAAAGAGACCCAGTACTTC
many TRBJ2-7 - TRBV28 CASSFPRGPYEQYF TGTGCCAGCAGTTTTCCCAGGGGACCCTACGAGCAGTACTTC
few TRBJ2-3 - TRBV12-3/TRBV12-4 CASSQTSNTDTQYF TGTGCCAGCAGTCAGACTAGTAACACAGATACGCAGTATTTT
- TRBJ1-5 TRBD1 TRBV28 CASSLGQGAYSNQPQHF TGTGCCAGCAGTTTGGGACAGGGGGCTTATAGCAATCAGCCCCAGCATTTT
few TRBJ2-5 - TRBV20-1 CSLERTAQETQYF TGCAGCCTTGAGAGGACAGCACAAGAGACCCAGTACTTC
many TRBJ2-5 TRBD2 TRBV2 CASSGTSGYQETQYF TGTGCCAGCAGCGGGACTAGCGGGTACCAAGAGACCCAGTACTTC
many TRBJ2-6 - TRBV7-9 CASSLTYSGANVLTF TGTGCCAGCAGCCTAACATATTCTGGGGCCAACGTCCTGACTTTC
few TRBJ2-7 - TRBV9 CASSVGQDRTYEQYF TGTGCCAGCAGCGTAGGTCAGGACAGAACCTACGAGCAGTACTTC
- TRBJ1-1 - TRBV19 CASSPPGTGNTEAFF TGTGCCAGTAGTCCTCCCGGGACGGGAAACACTGAAGCTTTCTTT
many TRBJ2-5 TRBD2 TRBV2 CASTRFSGKETQYF TGTGCCAGCACTCGGTTTAGCGGGAAAGAGACCCAGTACTTC
many TRBJ2-5 - TRBV15 CATSNFLETQYF TGTGCCACCAGCAATTTTTTGGAGACCCAGTACTTC
once TRBJ1-5 TRBD1 TRBV5-1 CASSLRTGADQPQHF TGCGCCAGCAGCCTTCGAACAGGGGCGGATCAGCCCCAGCATTTT
many TRBJ2-7 TRBD2 TRBV28 CASSLLAGGVSYEQYF TGTGCCAGCAGTTTACTAGCGGGAGGGGTCTCCTACGAGCAGTACTTC
- TRBJ1-4 TRBD1 TRBV30 CAWNQGVGEKLFF TGTGCCTGGAACCAGGGGGTAGGGGAAAAACTGTTTTTT
- TRBJ2-3 TRBD1 TRBV2 CASSEGQGLSTDTQYF TGTGCCAGCAGTGAAGGACAGGGGCTGAGCACAGATACGCAGTATTTT
many TRBJ1-1 TRBD1 TRBV5-1 CASSGQGAGAEAFF TGCGCCAGCAGCGGACAGGGGGCGGGCGCTGAAGCTTTCTTT